This T cell receptor beta chain was sequenced during a study of OX40 agonist ivuxolimab in advanced cancers. The V end was cut by 4 bases, the J end by 13 bases, with 20 bases between. CDR3 size: 15 residues. Per the germline V gene, CDR1 is SGHVS and CDR2 is FNYEAQ. Only in-frame clones appear in the TCRdb table, and some are missing; sequencing was by immunoSEQ multiplex PCR. The sample consists of around 38,000 clones, around 88% of them appearing once. The clonotype comes from an adult with an advanced solid tumor such as melanoma, head and neck, liver or kidney cancer. The source material was CD4+ or CD8+ T cells sorted from blood, sampled in a trial of the OX40 agonist ivuxolimab. This chain uses TRBV7-6 with TRBJ1-6, with D possibly matching TRBD1 (6 bases). This CDR3 is CASSSGGGSSAPLHF. The CDR3, as DNA: TGTGCCAGCAGCTCGGGGGGGGGCTCATCGGCGCCCCTCCACTTT.